This TCR beta chain was sequenced in a study of blood T cell repertoires in COVID-19. About the research overall: From T cells, B-cell-depleted T cells, or PBMCs came the material, which was cDNA or gDNA.

Per the original methods: Amplification of reference gene primers was used by the study to estimate nucleated cell counts. Libraries were prepared by immunoSEQ multiplex PCR; TCRdb keeps only in-frame clonotypes and omits some of them. V and J calls and clone size are those listed in that table; D and trimming were worked out from the DNA. In the table there are approximately 290,000 clones, roughly 90% of which are singletons. CDR1 LGHNA and CDR2 YNFKEQ come from the germline V gene. V dropped 3 bases and J dropped 7 bases, with 18 bases sitting between them. The CDR3 is 15 residues long. Self-reported history from a screening survey and questionnaire set each donor's cohort.

Sample: PBMCs or T cells enriched from blood (not recorded which). J is TRBJ2-5 and V is TRBV4-2; tentatively, D is TRBD1 (6 bases). This TCR came from a woman between 18 and 30 years old with acute COVID-19. CDR3 residues: CASSQAQSQGGTQYF. The CDR3, as DNA: TGTGCCAGCAGCCAGGCTCAAAGTCAAGGGGGGACCCAGTACTTC.